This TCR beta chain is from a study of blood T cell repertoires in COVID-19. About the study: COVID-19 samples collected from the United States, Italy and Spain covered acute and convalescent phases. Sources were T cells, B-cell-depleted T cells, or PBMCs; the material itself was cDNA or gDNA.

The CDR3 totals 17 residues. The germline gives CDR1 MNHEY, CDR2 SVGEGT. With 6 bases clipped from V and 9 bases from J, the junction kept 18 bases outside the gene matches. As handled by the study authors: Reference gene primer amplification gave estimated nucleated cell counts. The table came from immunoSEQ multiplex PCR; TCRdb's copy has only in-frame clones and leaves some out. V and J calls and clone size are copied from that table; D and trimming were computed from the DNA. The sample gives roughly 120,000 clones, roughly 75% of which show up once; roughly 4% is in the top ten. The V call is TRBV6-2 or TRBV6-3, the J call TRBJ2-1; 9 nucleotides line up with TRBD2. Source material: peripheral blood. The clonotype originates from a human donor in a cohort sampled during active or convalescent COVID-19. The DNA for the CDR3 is TGTGCCAGCAGCACTCGAGCGGGAGGCCGCAAAGTTAGTGAGCAGTTCTTC. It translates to CASSTRAGGRKVSEQFF.